These 8 T cell receptor beta chains came from one sample sequenced in a study of PD-1 blockade in classical Hodgkin lymphoma. All patients experienced relapse after autologous stem cell transplantation, and brentuximab vedotin exposure was variable. The assay was immunoSEQ multiplex PCR, and TCRdb's table has in-frame clones only and misses some. The sample has some 18,000 clones, 80% to 85% seen once. This specimen was peripheral blood mononuclear cells (PBMCs), taken at baseline. The source of these receptors is a human donor with classical Hodgkin lymphoma.

The chain uses TRBV9 and TRBJ2-5; 14 bases are shared with TRBD2. This CDR3 is built from 16 residues. The V gene end was trimmed by 4 bases and the J gene end by 5 bases; junction bases not matched to a gene: 7. In germline, CDR1 is SGDLS, CDR2 YYNGEE. The CDR3 protein is CASSPGLAGGGETQYF. DNA of the CDR3: TGTGCCAGCAGCCCCGGACTAGCGGGGGGTGGGGAGACCCAGTACTTC.

In its sample, this clone was seen once. The chain combines TRBV18 with TRBJ1-2, with D possibly TRBD1 on 6 matching bases. CDR1 is KGHSH and CDR2 is LQKENI in the germline V gene. The CDR3 runs to 15 residues. With 1 base removed from V and 4 bases from J, the gap between germline ends came to 13 bases. CDR3 DNA sequence: TGTGCCAGCTCACCACGGGCAGGGGCCCCCTATGGCTACACCTTC. Its protein is CASSPRAGAPYGYTF.

This clone was picked up one time. J is TRBJ2-1 and V is TRBV5-1, with 8 bases lining up with TRBD2. J was trimmed by 6 bases and V by 1 base; bases with no gene match: 15. CDR3 size: 18 residues. The germline V gene has CDR1 SGHRS and CDR2 YFSETQ. CDR3 DNA: TGCGCCAGCAGCTTGTACCCACCCAGCATCGGGAGGGGCAATGAGCAGTTCTTC. It yields the protein CASSLYPPSIGRGNEQFF.

The sample holds a few counts of this clone. The rearrangement links TRBV19 to TRBJ1-4; no clear D. CDR1 and CDR2 (germline): LNHDA, SQIVND (reference sequence). The CDR3 is 17 amino acids. V lost 5 bases and J 7 bases, leaving 23 bases between the germline ends. For the CDR3, the DNA is TGTGCCAGTAGTCGAAGGTCCGTTGGGCCAGCATTTGAAAAACTGTTTTTT. Protein product: CASSRRSVGPAFEKLFF.

The V call is TRBV6-5, the J call TRBJ2-3, with a tentative D call TRBD2 (6 bases). Germline V lookup: CDR1 MNHEY, CDR2 SVGAGI. The germline V and J ends were trimmed by 8 bases and 0 bases, with 9 bases remaining between them. The CDR3 covers 13 residues. The CDR3 region has the DNA TGTGCCAGCCGGGACTCTAGCACAGATACGCAGTATTTT. Its translation: CASRDSSTDTQYF.

The J gene is TRBJ1-5, the V gene TRBV2; D ambiguous. The CDR3 has 12 residues. The germline gives CDR1 SNHLY, CDR2 FYNNEI. V was clipped by 6 bases and J by 4 bases, with 7 bases between them. CDR3 sequence reads: CASRFGNQPQHF. CDR3 sequence (DNA): TGTGCCAGCAGGTTTGGAAATCAGCCCCAGCATTTT.

CDR3 nucleotides: TGTGCCATCAGTGAGGCCTTAGCGGGAGGTTCCTACGAGCAGTACTTC. Translation: CAISEALAGGSYEQYF. The chain couples TRBV10-3 to TRBJ2-7; 10 nucleotides line up with TRBD2. Germline V gene sequence: CDR1 ENHRY, CDR2 SYGVKD. The CDR3 is 16 residues long. V lost 2 bases to trimming and J lost 1 base; unmatched junction nucleotides: 5.

This clone was detected a few times. CDR3 amino acids: CASGDRGRWETQYF. CDR3 nucleotide sequence: TGTGCCAGCGGGGACAGGGGGAGGTGGGAGACCCAGTACTTC. The chain recombines TRBV6-1 with TRBJ2-5, with 11 bases fitting TRBD1. V was pared by 8 bases and J by 5 bases, with 7 bases of the junction left unmatched. CDR3 length: 14 amino acids. Germline lookup yields CDR1 MNHNS and CDR2 SASEGT.